This T cell receptor (beta chain) was obtained from a study of siplizumab effects on memory and regulatory T cells. Sequencing used immunoSEQ multiplex PCR; TCRdb keeps in-frame clones, though not all of them. The sample lists under 8,500 clones, less than 65% occurring once. The V end lost 0 bases, the J end lost 4 bases, and 11 bases lay between the germline ends. The CDR3 is 15 residues long. Germline V lookup: CDR1 SGHDT, CDR2 YYEEEE. In regard to this clone: Antigen unknown.

Findings and limits, study-wide: Memory T cells appeared less diverse than naive cells, which seemed to contribute substantially to alloresponse. Confirmation that proliferating Tregs from siplizumab cultures had suppressive function was not obtained.

The material sequenced was effector memory CD8+ T cells sorted from blood. Stated subset: unstimulated CD8+ effector memory T cells. This clonotype was sampled from a human donor in good health. This sequence joins TRBV5-6 and TRBJ2-1; tentative D call: TRBD2 (5 bases). The CDR3 DNA follows: TGTGCCAGCAGCTTGGCCGGGGTGCCATACAATGAGCAGTTCTTC. Protein product: CASSLAGVPYNEQFF. The variable domain in full, completed from reference TRBV5-6 and TRBJ2-1, reads DAGVTQSPTHLIKTRGQQVTLRCSPKSGHDTVSWYQQALGQGPQFIFQYYEEEERQRGNFPDRFSGHQFPNYSSELNVNALLLGDSALYLCASSLAGVPYNEQFFGPGTRLTVL.